Each of the 28 T cell receptor beta chains below was sequenced from the same sample in a study of T cell responses to AZD1222 COVID-19 vaccine (dated by TCRdb to 2020 to 2022). Library preparation used the immunoSEQ multiplex PCR assay. The source is immuneACCESS, and TCRdb retained only in-frame sequences with V and J called. Part of the clones is not carried over; for the studies checked, unresolved V genes explain less than half of this, and the remainder is unexplained. For this sample the table gives around 160,000 clones, of which about 91% were detected only once. The ten largest clones capture 1.3% of the sample. The time point label corresponds to: about 28 days (+/-7) after the second vaccine dose. The sample consisted of peripheral blood, taken 28 days after the second AZD1222 dose. Every receptor here comes from an adult who received the AZD1222 COVID-19 vaccine.

V and J are TRBV7-3 and TRBJ2-6; perhaps D is TRBD1 or TRBD2 (5 bases each). The CDR3 covers 15 residues. V gave up 5 bases and J gave up 2 bases, with 10 bases separating them. Germline V gene sequence: CDR1 SGHTA, CDR2 FQGTGA. The CDR3 spells CASSRDGTGANVLTF. The DNA for the CDR3 is TGTGCCAGCAGCCGGGACGGAACTGGGGCCAACGTCCTGACTTTC.

V is TRBV10-3 and J is TRBJ1-3; perhaps TRBD1 as D (5 bases). Germline CDR1 reads ENHRY; CDR2 reads SYGVKD. V lost 4 bases to trimming and J lost 0 bases, with 13 bases between them. This CDR3 is built from 16 residues. CDR3 residues: CAISGGTGYSGNTIYF. The DNA for the CDR3 is TGTGCCATCAGTGGAGGGACCGGATACTCTGGAAACACCATATATTTT.

The CDR3 protein is CASSPGLAGGVGELFF. For the CDR3, the DNA is TGTGCCAGCAGCCCGGGACTAGCGGGAGGGGTCGGGGAGCTGTTTTTT. The rearrangement links TRBV7-3 to TRBJ2-2, with 16 bases that match TRBD2. This CDR3 contains 16 residues. V dropped 5 bases and J dropped 7; count of bases not matched to a gene: 4. Germline-derived CDR1 and CDR2 are SGHTA and FQGTGA. Variable domain in full (rest from reference TRBV7-3 and TRBJ2-2): GAGVSQTPSNKVTEKGKYVELRCDPISGHTALYWYRQSLGQGPEFLIYFQGTGAADDSGLPNDRFFAVRPEGSVSTLKIQRTERGDSAVYLCASSPGLAGGVGELFFGEGSRLTVL.

This chain uses TRBV4-3 with TRBJ1-3; 7 positions agree with TRBD1. Germline values: CDR1 LGHNA, CDR2 YSLEER. The junction had 1 base not matched to a gene; V was cut back by 3 bases and J by 2 bases. The CDR3 runs to 14 residues. DNA for the CDR3: TGCGCCAGCAGCCAGGACAGGACTGGAAACACCATATATTTT. Translating gives CASSQDRTGNTIYF.

Only a few counts were recorded for this clone. This chain joins TRBV7-9 and TRBJ2-7; 10 bases agree with TRBD1. Germline V gene sequence: CDR1 SEHNR, CDR2 FQNEAQ (reference sequence). This CDR3 contains 17 residues. With V trimmed by 5 bases and J by 6 bases, 16 bases remained unmatched. The DNA of the CDR3 is TGTGCCAGCAGCCTTATTCCCCGACAGGGGGCACTGGGCGAGCAGTACTTC. As protein: CASSLIPRQGALGEQYF.

The chain combines TRBV27 with TRBJ2-2, with 14 bases that match TRBD2. The CDR3 spans 20 residues. The ends lost 5 bases at V and 0 bases at J; junction bases unmatched: 11. In germline, CDR1 is MNHEY, CDR2 SMNVEV (reference sequence). CDR3 loop: CASSPLPGLAGGPNTGELFF. DNA for the CDR3: TGTGCCAGCAGTCCCTTGCCTGGACTAGCGGGAGGCCCGAACACCGGGGAGCTGTTTTTT.

CDR3 amino acids: CASSSDRGRSPLHF. DNA for the CDR3: TGTGCCAGCAGCTCGGACAGGGGGCGGTCACCCCTCCACTTT. The gene calls are TRBV11-2 and TRBJ1-6; 11 nucleotides match TRBD1. Per the germline V gene, CDR1 is SGHAT and CDR2 is FQNNGV. J lost 10 bases, V lost 4 bases, and 3 bases had no gene match. The CDR3 length is 14 residues. The whole variable domain, filled in from reference TRBV11-2 and TRBJ1-6, reads EAGVAQSPRYKIIEKRQSVAFWCNPISGHATLYWYQQILGQGPKLLIQFQNNGVVDDSQLPKDRFSAERLKGVDSTLKIQPAKLEDSAVYLCASSSDRGRSPLHFGNGTRLTVT.

The chain employs TRBV28 and TRBJ1-5; D not resolved. Germline CDR1 reads MDHEN; CDR2 reads SYDVKM. The CDR3 contains 15 residues. V dropped 2 bases and J dropped 1 base, with 9 bases sitting between them. The CDR3: CASSLRGRSNQPQHF. CDR3 DNA sequence: TGTGCCAGCAGTTTAAGAGGGCGGAGCAATCAGCCCCAGCATTTT.

The rearrangement joins TRBV4-1 to TRBJ1-1; D ambiguous. CDR3 size: 15 residues. Germline CDR1 is MGHRA and CDR2 is YSYEKL. With 1 base removed from V and 8 bases from J, the gap between germline ends came to 17 bases. The CDR3 sequence is CASSQVGVLASEAFF. Here the CDR3 DNA reads TGCGCCAGCAGCCAAGTAGGAGTTCTTGCTTCGGAAGCTTTCTTT.

This rearrangement joins TRBV4-3 to TRBJ1-3; 9 nucleotides line up with TRBD1. V shed 4 bases, J shed 2 bases, and the junction held 9 bases outside the gene matches. Germline V gene sequence: CDR1 LGHNA, CDR2 YSLEER. This CDR3 has 17 residues. The CDR3, as DNA: TGCGCCAGCAGCCGTTTATCCGGGACAGGGCCTGGAAACACCATATATTTT. Its protein is CASSRLSGTGPGNTIYF.

J is TRBJ1-1 and V is TRBV28, with unresolved D. V lost 8 bases, J lost 0 bases, and 7 bases lay in between. This CDR3 comprises 12 residues. Looked up from germline, CDR1 is MDHEN and CDR2 is SYDVKM. CDR3 bases: TGTGCCAGCCATGCGATGAACACTGAAGCTTTCTTT. This codes for CASHAMNTEAFF.

In its sample, this clone was seen once. V gene TRBV4-1 combines with J gene TRBJ1-1; no reliable D call. Trimming shortened V by 1 base and J by 0 bases, and 15 bases separated the two germline ends. The CDR3 has 17 residues. In germline, CDR1 is MGHRA, CDR2 YSYEKL. The chain's CDR3 is CASSQGRALTVNTEAFF. The CDR3 nucleotides are TGCGCCAGCAGCCAAGGGAGGGCCTTAACAGTGAACACTGAAGCTTTCTTT.

This rearrangement joins TRBV5-4 to TRBJ2-3; either TRBD1 or TRBD2 may supply D (5 bases each). The CDR3 covers 15 residues. Germline V lookup: CDR1 SGHNT, CDR2 YYREEE (reference sequence). V lost 4 bases to trimming and J lost 6 bases, with 18 bases between them. Written as DNA, the CDR3 is TGTGCCAGCAGCGCACCCTTTCGTGGGACGGATACGCAGTATTTT. The encoded protein is CASSAPFRGTDTQYF.

The V and J genes are TRBV12-3 or TRBV12-4 and TRBJ1-1; D gene uncertain. The germline V and J ends were trimmed by 3 bases and 4 bases, with 6 bases remaining between them. The CDR3 is 12 residues long. The CDR3: CASSFDGTEAFF. As DNA, the CDR3 is TGTGCCAGCAGTTTTGATGGCACTGAAGCTTTCTTT.

Only one count was recorded for this clone. V gene TRBV2 combines with J gene TRBJ2-1, with D maybe TRBD1 (6 bases). V was shortened by 8 bases and J by 2 bases, with 16 bases between the two germline ends. This CDR3 has 15 amino acids. Germline assignment: CDR1 SNHLY and CDR2 FYNNEI. CDR3 coding DNA: TGTGCCAGCGAAACCCCAAGGGGGACCTACAATGAGCAGTTCTTC. It translates to CASETPRGTYNEQFF. The whole variable domain, filled in from reference TRBV2 and TRBJ2-1, reads EPEVTQTPSHQVTQMGQEVILRCVPISNHLYFYWYRQILGQKVEFLVSFYNNEISEKSEIFDDQFSVERPDGSNFTLKIRSTKLEDSAMYFCASETPRGTYNEQFFGPGTRLTVL.

This sequence joins TRBV19 and TRBJ1-1; D remains unclear. Per the germline V gene, CDR1 is LNHDA and CDR2 is SQIVND (reference sequence). V was pared by 3 bases and J by 4 bases, with 15 bases between. CDR3 length: 15 amino acids. CDR3 nucleotides: TGTGCCAGTAGTATTACGGGCCCCGAGGGCACTGAAGCTTTCTTT. The encoded protein is CASSITGPEGTEAFF.

J is TRBJ1-2 and V is TRBV28; D unclear. Germline CDR1 and CDR2: MDHEN and SYDVKM. V was shortened by 6 bases and J by 1 base, with 18 bases between the two germline ends. CDR3 length: 16 amino acids. CDR3 residues: CASSQRWAAGNYGYTF. CDR3 DNA sequence: TGTGCCAGCAGCCAGAGGTGGGCAGCCGGTAACTATGGCTACACCTTC.

The CDR3 coding sequence is TGTGCCAGCAGCCCCGGTCGGGGACCACGCGGAGAGACCCAGTACTTC. It specifies CASSPGRGPRGETQYF. This sequence joins TRBV11-2 and TRBJ2-5; D is perhaps TRBD1 or TRBD2 (5 bases each). There are 16 residues in the CDR3. V lost 5 bases to trimming and J lost 4 bases, with 20 bases between them. Germline CDR1 and CDR2: SGHAT and FQNNGV.

J is TRBJ2-7 and V is TRBV19; D gene ambiguous. V dropped 10 bases and J dropped 3 bases, with 13 bases sitting between them. The CDR3 length is 12 residues. Germline V gene data show CDR1 as LNHDA and CDR2 as SQIVND (reference sequence). CDR3 sequence reads: CATQTSSYEQYF. The CDR3 DNA follows: TGTGCCACCCAGACGAGCAGCTACGAGCAGTACTTC.

This clone was picked up one time. The rearrangement links TRBV11-2 to TRBJ1-5; D is ambiguous. Per germline, CDR1 SGHAT and CDR2 FQNNGV. Trimming shortened V by 6 bases and J by 5 bases, and 11 bases separated the two germline ends. There are 13 residues in the CDR3. The chain's CDR3 is CASRKSVDQPQHF. The CDR3 coding sequence is TGTGCCAGCAGGAAGTCGGTGGATCAGCCCCAGCATTTT.

CDR3 DNA: TGTGCCAGCAGTTACTCCAGGGGCGCGTGGGGCTACACCTTC. Translation gives CASSYSRGAWGYTF. The V and J genes are TRBV6-5 and TRBJ1-2; the D gene is possibly TRBD1 (6 bases). CDR1 is MNHEY and CDR2 is SVGAGI in the germline V gene. CDR3 size: 14 residues. V was cut by 0 bases and J by 8 bases, with 13 bases left in between.

Notes on this clone: One end of the junction fails to match germline, which may point to a read error. The gene calls are TRBV28 and TRBJ1-5; TRBD1 matches at 9 bases. CDR1 and CDR2 (germline): MDHEN, SYDVKM. The CDR3 length is 16 residues. The CDR3 loop reads CASSWGATGGKQPQHF. CDR3 DNA: TGTGCCAGCAGTTGGGGGGCTACAGGGGGCAAACAGCCCCAGCATTTT.

V gene TRBV6-2 or TRBV6-3 combines with J gene TRBJ2-6, with D perhaps matching TRBD1 (6 bases). CDR3 length: 15 amino acids. V was trimmed by 5 bases and J by 0 bases, leaving 8 bases between them. Germline V gene sequence: CDR1 MNHEY, CDR2 SVGEGT. DNA for the CDR3: TGTGCCAGCAGTAGGGACAACTCTGGGGCCAACGTCCTGACTTTC. Protein sequence: CASSRDNSGANVLTF.

The chain employs TRBV7-3 and TRBJ2-2, with 9 bases aligning to TRBD2. J gave up 7 bases and V 6 bases, and 9 bases lay outside the gene matches. In germline, CDR1 is SGHTA, CDR2 FQGTGA. The CDR3 is 15 amino acids. DNA for the CDR3: TGTGCCAGCAGTTATACCGGGACTAGCTTCGGGGAGCTGTTTTTT. This gives the protein CASSYTGTSFGELFF. The full variable domain, completed using reference TRBV7-3 and TRBJ2-2, is GAGVSQTPSNKVTEKGKYVELRCDPISGHTALYWYRQSLGQGPEFLIYFQGTGAADDSGLPNDRFFAVRPEGSVSTLKIQRTERGDSAVYLCASSYTGTSFGELFFGEGSRLTVL.

The V gene is TRBV7-9, the J gene TRBJ1-4; unclear D gene. V was pared by 4 bases and J by 8 bases, with 14 bases between. In germline, CDR1 is SEHNR, CDR2 FQNEAQ (reference sequence). This CDR3 comprises 14 residues. CDR3 in DNA: TGTGCCAGCAGCTCCGGTGACGGGAGGGAAAAACTGTTTTTT. Encoded protein: CASSSGDGREKLFF.

J is TRBJ2-5 and V is TRBV28; TRBD2 aligns across 12 bases. Germline V gene sequence: CDR1 MDHEN, CDR2 SYDVKM. The V segment lost 2 bases and the J segment 0 bases; nucleotides outside the gene matches: 7. This CDR3 is built from 18 residues. CDR3 residues: CASSLPAGLAGYQETQYF. The CDR3 nucleotides read TGTGCCAGCAGTTTACCCGCCGGACTAGCGGGATACCAAGAGACCCAGTACTTC.

The chain joins TRBV28 to TRBJ1-3; D is unresolved. The V and J ends lost 5 bases and 2 bases respectively, with 10 bases between them. Germline V gene sequence: CDR1 MDHEN, CDR2 SYDVKM. This CDR3 has 14 residues. In DNA form, the CDR3 reads TGTGCCAGCAGTCCCCCCGGCGCTGGAAACACCATATATTTT. As protein: CASSPPGAGNTIYF.

Points on this clone: An end of the junction does not agree with germline; a read error may underlie this. This chain connects TRBV19 to TRBJ1-3, with unresolved D. The V gene's germline CDR1 is LNHDA and CDR2 SQIVND (reference sequence). This CDR3 region has 14 residues. The CDR3 DNA sequence: TGTGCCAGTAGTCTAGACCGTTCTGGAAACACCATATATTTT. Residues: CASSLDRSGNTIYF.